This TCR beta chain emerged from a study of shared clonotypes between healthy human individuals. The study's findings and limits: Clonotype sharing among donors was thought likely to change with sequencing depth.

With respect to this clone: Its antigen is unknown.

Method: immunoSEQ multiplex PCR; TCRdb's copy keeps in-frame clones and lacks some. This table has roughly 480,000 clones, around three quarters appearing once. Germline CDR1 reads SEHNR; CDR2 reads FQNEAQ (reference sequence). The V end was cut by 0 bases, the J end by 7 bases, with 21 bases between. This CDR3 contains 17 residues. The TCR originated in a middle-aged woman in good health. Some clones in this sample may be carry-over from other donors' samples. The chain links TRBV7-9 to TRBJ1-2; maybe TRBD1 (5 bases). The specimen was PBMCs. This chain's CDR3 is CASSLASREVASRGYTF. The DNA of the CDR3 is TGTGCCAGCAGCTTAGCGTCCAGGGAGGTTGCATCGCGTGGCTACACCTTC.